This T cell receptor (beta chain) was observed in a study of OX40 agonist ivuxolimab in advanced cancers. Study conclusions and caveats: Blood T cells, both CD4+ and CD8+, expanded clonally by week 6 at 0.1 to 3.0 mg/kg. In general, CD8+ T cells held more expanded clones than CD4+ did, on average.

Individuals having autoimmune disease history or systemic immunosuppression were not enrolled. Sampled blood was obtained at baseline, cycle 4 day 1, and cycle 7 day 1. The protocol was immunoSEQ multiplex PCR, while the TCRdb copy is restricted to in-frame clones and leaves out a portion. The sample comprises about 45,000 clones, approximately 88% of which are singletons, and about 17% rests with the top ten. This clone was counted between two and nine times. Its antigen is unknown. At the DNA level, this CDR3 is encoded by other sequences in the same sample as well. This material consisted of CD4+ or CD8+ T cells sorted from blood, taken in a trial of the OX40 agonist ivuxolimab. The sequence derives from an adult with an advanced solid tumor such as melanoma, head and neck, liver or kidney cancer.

In DNA, the CDR3 is TGTGCCTGGAGTGTACTATCGGAAGCTTTCTTT. Its translation: CAWSVLSEAFF. This chain uses TRBV30 with TRBJ1-1; D call uncertain. The germline CDR1 and CDR2 sequences are GTSNPN and SVGIG (reference sequence). Trimming removed 0 bases from V and 8 bases from J, with 7 bases in between. The CDR3 runs to 11 residues. Full variable domain (outside the CDR3, taken from reference TRBV30 and TRBJ1-1): SQTIHQWPATLVQPVGSPLSLECTVEGTSNPNLYWYRQAAGRGLQLLFYSVGIGQISSEVPQNLSASRPQDRQFILSSKKLLLSDSGFYLCAWSVLSEAFFGQGTRLTVV.